The 13 T cell receptor beta chains in this list originate from one sample, sequenced in a study of regulatory and conventional T cells in breast cancer. TCRdb itself ran the PCR reads through MiXCR, one entry per CDR3 protein. The sample lists more than 15,000 distinct CDR3 sequences; around a third were seen once. The source material was conventional T cells from blood. The receptors shown here come from a female donor in good health.

The chain recombines TRBV12-3 or TRBV12-4 with TRBJ2-3, with 7 bases aligning to TRBD2. V lost 5 bases and J lost 2; bases outside the gene matches: 16. This CDR3 comprises 18 residues. For the CDR3, the DNA is TGTGCCAGCAGTCCTGGATCGTGGCTAGCGGAGTTCACAGATACGCAGTATTTT. The encoded protein is CASSPGSWLAEFTDTQYF.

The chain has TRBV6-5 and TRBJ1-1, with D tentatively TRBD1 (6 bases). V was clipped by 8 bases and J by 4 bases, with 14 bases between them. The CDR3 covers 13 residues. Per germline, CDR1 MNHEY and CDR2 SVGAGI. The CDR3 nucleotides are TGTGCCAGCCAGGGGCAGCTGGGCACTGAAGCTTTCTTT. This translates into CASQGQLGTEAFF.

Relative to its sample, this clonotype is medium-sized. In DNA form, the CDR3 reads TGTGCCAGCAGTGTCGGACAGGCCTCATATGGCTACACCTTC. This sequence encodes CASSVGQASYGYTF. The chain couples TRBV2 to TRBJ1-2; 7 nucleotides align to TRBD1. This CDR3 has 14 amino acids. The ends lost 4 bases at V and 5 bases at J; junction bases unmatched: 7. Germline CDR1 and CDR2: SNHLY and FYNNEI.

Many counts were recorded for this clonotype. This sequence joins TRBV28 and TRBJ1-5; D is unresolved. The V and J ends lost 6 bases and 0 bases respectively, with 9 bases between them. From germline, CDR1 is MDHEN and CDR2 SYDVKM. This CDR3 is 14 amino acids long. This CDR3 is CASSKSISNQPQHF. CDR3 bases: TGTGCCAGCAGCAAGAGTATTAGCAATCAGCCCCAGCATTTT.

By frequency in the sample, this clonotype is medium-sized. This rearrangement joins TRBV20-1 to TRBJ2-3, with D tentatively TRBD1 or TRBD2 (5 bases each). The CDR3 sequence is 15 residues long. Germline-derived CDR1 and CDR2 are DFQATT and SNEGSKA (reference sequence). V lost 0 bases, J lost 0 bases, and 10 bases lay in between. The CDR3 is CSARDGTVSTDTQYF. DNA for the CDR3: TGCAGTGCTAGAGATGGGACGGTGAGCACAGATACGCAGTATTTT.

By sample share, this clonotype is medium-sized. This chain's CDR3 is CASSLERTVGTQYF. As DNA, the CDR3 is TGTGCCAGCAGCTTAGAACGGACAGTGGGTACGCAGTATTTT. V usage is TRBV7-2 and J usage is TRBJ2-3, with D possibly TRBD1 on 6 matching bases. Trimming pared 1 base from V and 8 bases from J, leaving 13 bases between. Germline V gives CDR1 SGHTA, CDR2 FQGNSA. CDR3 length equals 14 residues.

A few counts support this clonotype. V is TRBV12-3 or TRBV12-4 and J is TRBJ2-1, with 8 bases lining up with TRBD1. Trimming took 0 bases from V and 5 from J; bases not matched to a gene: 3. CDR3 length equals 15 residues. The CDR3 loop is CASSLAETGDNEQFF. The DNA of the CDR3 is TGTGCCAGCAGTTTAGCGGAGACAGGGGACAATGAGCAGTTCTTC.

This clonotype has ten or more counts. Compared with germline, one end of the junction differs, possibly owing to a read error. The chain has TRBV24-1 and TRBJ2-3, with 7 bases identical to TRBD1. CDR1 and CDR2 from the germline V gene are KGHDR and SFDVKD. The CDR3 consists of 17 residues. The CDR3 loop reads CAASGPLRQGSTDTQYF. In DNA, the CDR3 is TGTGCCGCCAGCGGCCCCTTACGACAGGGCAGCACAGATACGCAGTATTTT.

This clonotype is medium-sized (0.01 to 0.1%). This chain connects TRBV12-3 or TRBV12-4 to TRBJ2-1; TRBD1 or TRBD2 may be the D gene (6 bases each). V was clipped by 2 bases and J by 10 bases, with 9 bases between them. The CDR3 is made up of 12 amino acids. The CDR3 sequence: CASSLRRGEQFF. The CDR3 DNA is TGTGCCAGCAGTTTAAGGAGGGGGGAGCAGTTCTTC.

A few counts support this clonotype. The rearrangement uses TRBV12-3 or TRBV12-4 and TRBJ1-2; D gene ambiguous. V lost 1 base and J lost 4, with 10 bases in between. The CDR3 is 14 residues long. The DNA of the CDR3 is TGTGCCAGCAGTTTAGGCGGCAGCGGCTATGGCTACACCTTC. Amino acid sequence: CASSLGGSGYGYTF.

This clonotype was seen a handful of times. CDR3: CASSSSLAGAAEQFF. DNA for the CDR3: TGCGCCAGCAGCTCTAGTCTAGCGGGAGCGGCTGAGCAGTTCTTC. The chain couples TRBV5-1 to TRBJ2-1; 10 nucleotides align to TRBD2. The CDR3 totals 15 residues. Trimming at V came to 3 bases and at J to 9 bases, leaving 9 bases not matched to a gene. Looked up from germline, CDR1 is SGHRS and CDR2 is YFSETQ.

This chain uses TRBV4-2 with TRBJ1-6; D remains unclear. The CDR3 spans 16 residues. The germline V gene encodes CDR1 LGHNA and CDR2 YNFKEQ. Trimming pared 0 bases from V and 4 bases from J, leaving 10 bases between. CDR3 in amino acids: CASSQERHTYNSPLHF. The CDR3 DNA is TGTGCCAGCAGCCAAGAGCGTCACACGTATAATTCACCCCTCCACTTT.

This clonotype is labeled as medium-sized (0.01 to 0.1%). The genes are TRBV6-6 and TRBJ1-2; 7 positions agree with TRBD1. Trimming took 6 bases from V and 13 from J; bases not matched to a gene: 8. There are 11 residues in the CDR3. The germline V gene encodes CDR1 MNHNY and CDR2 SVGAGI (reference sequence). The CDR3 bases are TGTGCCAGCAGACTCGACAGGGAGGGCACCTTC. It specifies CASRLDREGTF.